Given below is one T cell receptor beta chain in context. Two negative PCRs, clearance, or symptom resolution were required of recovered Cohort 3 donors. These data come from a study of blood T cell repertoires in COVID-19. Study overall: The origin of the acute and convalescent COVID-19 samples was the United States, Italy and Spain. PBMCs, B-cell-depleted T cells, or T cells were the source of the cDNA or gDNA that made up the material.

The authors' processing: By means of reference gene primer amplification, nucleated cell counts were estimated. Repertoires were generated with immunoSEQ multiplex PCR, while TCRdb's copy carries only in-frame clones and drops some. From that table come the V and J calls and clone size; the DNA was used to work out D and trimming. The sample has roughly 180,000 clones; 75% to 90% are singletons. The V gene's germline CDR1 is SEHNR and CDR2 FQNEAQ (reference sequence). CDR3 length: 14 amino acids. V lost 3 bases to trimming and J lost 7 bases, with 16 bases between them. The chain carries TRBV7-9 and TRBJ2-7; possibly TRBD2 for D (6 bases). This receptor was identified in a man aged 40-49 years who had recovered from COVID-19. Material: PBMCs or T cells enriched from blood (not recorded which). CDR3 sequence: CASSFVGGAREQYF. In DNA, the CDR3 is TGTGCCAGCAGCTTCGTGGGGGGAGCTAGGGAGCAGTACTTC.